The T cell receptor beta chain described here comes from a study of Ad26.COV2.S vaccination and SARS-CoV-2 variants. Study outcomes and limitations: Placebo recipients trailed vaccine recipients in spike-specific TCR breadth.

Treatment of the sample: 19 received Ad26.COV2.S at low or high dose, single or two shots; about 5 received placebo; per-sample allocation not given. At day 63 after the first vaccine or placebo injection, samples were drawn. Profiled with immunoSEQ multiplex PCR; TCRdb holds only in-frame clones, not every one. Here the sample spans 400,000 to 500,000 clones, about 91% being singletons. This CDR3 comprises 12 residues. Germline V gene lookup returns CDR1 ENHRY and CDR2 SYGVKD. Trimming cost V 8 bases and J 4 bases, with 11 bases left between them. As regards this clone: Its antigen is as yet unknown.

V is TRBV10-3 and J is TRBJ2-5; D call uncertain. This TCR came from a person between 18 and 65 years old who received the Ad26.COV2.S COVID-19 vaccine or a placebo. Here the sequenced sample was peripheral blood, taken in a trial of Ad26.COV2.S vaccine versus placebo. The CDR3 nucleotides read TGTGCCATCGGCGTGGGCAGAGAGACCCAGTACTTC. Its protein is CAIGVGRETQYF.